The sequence of this T cell receptor beta chain was determined in a study of blood T cells in healthy people across ages. Sample-barcoded 5' priming and a J-beta primer mix drove a second PCR of about 7 to 12 cycles. TCRdb reprocessed the 5' RACE reads via MiXCR and lists one record per CDR3 protein. The data contain hundreds of thousands of distinct CDR3 sequences, roughly 56% of them singletons. Note on this clonotype: Its antigen remains unidentified.

Study-wide results and caveats: CMV status of donors was unknown, possibly confounding expanded clonotype changes.

Samples each yielded at least 6 micrograms of total RNA. The V end was cut by 3 bases, the J end by 3 bases, with 4 bases between. The CDR3 runs to 13 residues. Germline V CDR1 and CDR2: SGDLS, YYNGEE. This TCR was recovered from a middle-aged man in good health. Sample: blood. V gene TRBV9 combines with J gene TRBJ2-6; D remains ambiguous. The CDR3: CASSDHGANVLTF. CDR3 DNA: TGTGCCAGCAGCGATCATGGGGCCAACGTCCTGACTTTC.